The entry below gives a single T cell receptor (beta chain) sequence along with its context. Antigen unknown. From germline, CDR1 is SQVTM and CDR2 ANQGSEA. The CDR3 covers 13 residues. V was pared by 6 bases and J by 4 bases, with 13 bases between. The data originate from a study of cytomegalovirus exposure and HLA in healthy donors. Study findings and constraints: With DRB1 most and HLA-C fewest, TCR association rates differed between HLA loci in a later analysis. Analyses of presence/absence relied on an assumption of roughly uniform sequencing depth across donors. Associated with cytomegalovirus, according to the listing, were 170 or so TCR beta chains. What was likely a sequencing artifact was a cluster of highly shared sequence variants.

The study ran its PCR with 60 Vbeta and 13 Jbeta primers. Libraries were prepared by immunoSEQ multiplex PCR; TCRdb keeps only in-frame clonotypes and omits some of them. Among some 130,000 clones listed, 8.5% to 10% were seen once. The rearrangement joins TRBV29-1 to TRBJ1-5; TRBD1 might be the D (6 bases). The receptor was isolated from a man in his fifties in good health and CMV-seronegative. Sequencing used PBMCs. This chain's CDR3 is CSVRTDYNQPQHF. The CDR3 DNA reads TGCAGCGTCCGGACAGATTATAATCAGCCCCAGCATTTT.